The 3 T cell receptor beta chains presented below share a single source sample, sequenced in a study of blood T cell repertoires in COVID-19. Clones were sequenced by immunoSEQ multiplex PCR, and TCRdb holds only the in-frame ones, with some missing. This sample yields some 250,000 clones, of which 91% are seen a single time; 0.95% to 1.5% belongs to the top ten. Sequencing used PBMCs or T cells enriched from blood (not recorded which). The receptors stem from a human donor in a cohort exposed to, infected with or recovered from COVID-19 (not recorded which). The donor label of this sample is uncertain.

This clone occurred a few times. The genes are TRBV3-1 (or the pseudogene TRBV3-2) and TRBJ1-1, with 7 bases that match TRBD1. Germline lookup yields CDR1 LGHDT and CDR2 YNNKEL (reference sequence). The CDR3 has 16 residues. Unmatched junction bases numbered 9, after V lost 1 base and J lost 4 bases. CDR3 nucleotide sequence: TGTGCCAGCAGCCAAGTCTCTGGGTCAGGGGGCACTGAAGCTTTCTTT. This gives the protein CASSQVSGSGGTEAFF.

This sequence joins TRBV2 and TRBJ1-5; no clear D. This CDR3 is 12 amino acids long. The V gene's germline CDR1 is SNHLY and CDR2 FYNNEI. Between the trimmed V and J ends, which lost 6 bases and 15 bases, there was a span of 18 bases. CDR3 nucleotides: TGTGCCAGCAGGGGCTCCACGATGGTTCCGCATTTT. Amino acid sequence: CASRGSTMVPHF.

V gene TRBV18 combines with J gene TRBJ2-1; 12 bases line up with TRBD1. CDR1 is KGHSH and CDR2 is LQKENI in the germline V gene. The CDR3 runs 17 residues. V gave up 6 bases and J gave up 3 bases; unmatched junction bases: 9. The CDR3 bases are TGTGCCAGCTCGGACGCCGGGACAGGGGGCTTCTACAATGAGCAGTTCTTC. Its protein is CASSDAGTGGFYNEQFF.